This T cell receptor beta chain was profiled in a study of early T cells in non-severe SARS-CoV-2 infection. About the study: RNA in bulk from unsorted whole blood was sequenced, and chains were unpaired.

This clonotype was observed at least ten times. Its antigen is still unknown. Individual cDNA molecules received unique molecular identifiers during library preparation. TCRdb re-called the 5' RACE reads with MiXCR, one entry per CDR3 protein. Here the sample spans tens of thousands of distinct CDR3 sequences, about 5% being singletons. The CDR3 runs to 16 residues. Per germline, CDR1 SEHNR and CDR2 FQNEAQ (reference sequence). Trimming at V came to 1 base and at J to 1 base, leaving 2 bases not matched to a gene. Regarding the study as a whole: Reliance on VDJdb matching favored anti-spike CD8 responses; private and CD4 specificities were missed.

The chain joins TRBV7-9 to TRBJ2-5, with 11 bases that match TRBD2. The receptor comes from an adult who was a healthcare worker with PCR-confirmed SARS-CoV-2 infection or an uninfected control (not recorded which). The specimen sequenced was whole blood. DNA of the CDR3: TGTGCCAGCAGCTTAGGACTAGCGGGAACCCAAGAGACCCAGTACTTC. Translation gives CASSLGLAGTQETQYF. Filled out from reference TRBV7-9 and TRBJ2-5, the complete variable domain reads DTGVSQNPRHKITKRGQNVTFRCDPISEHNRLYWYRQTLGQGPEFLTYFQNEAQLEKSRLLSDRFSAERPKGSFSTLEIQRTEQGDSAMYLCASSLGLAGTQETQYFGPGTRLLVL.